This T cell receptor (beta chain) was found in a study of T-cell memory formation after mild COVID-19. Study results and caveats: Clones that shrank (day 15 to 85) were balanced CD4/CD8, whereas later expanders leaned CD4+.

This CDR3 is built from 13 residues. From the 5' RACE reads, TCRdb called clonotypes with MiXCR, one entry per CDR3 protein. The table lists fewer than 650,000 distinct CDR3 sequences, 20% to 25% of them singletons. This clonotype was counted between two and nine times. Its antigen is currently unknown. One end of the junction is discordant with germline, which a read error may explain. The source is an adult woman who had mild COVID-19 (a few samples of this study predate the infection). Cell type and time point are not known. This chain uses TRBV12-3 or TRBV12-4 with TRBJ2-3; a weak D match, TRBD2 (5 bases). Sequences were obtained from PBMCs or a T cell subset sorted from them (not recorded which). The CDR3 DNA reads as TGCACCACCTGTCCCGAGGGAACAGATACGCAGTATTTT. Protein sequence: CTTCPEGTDTQYF.